The rows below give T cell receptor beta chains drawn from one sample of a study of T cells in Graves' hyperthyroidism and ophthalmopathy. TCRdb re-called the multiplex PCR reads through MiXCR, storing one row per CDR3 protein. The top ten hold 15% to 20% of the sample, which has fewer than 600,000 distinct CDR3 sequences, 14% seen once. The specimen sequenced was blood. Receptors originate from a woman under 30 with Graves' hyperthyroidism. Both conserved end residues are part of each CDR3. Expanded clones are given a class, and other clones once, few, many or no size at all.

abundance: .; j_gene: TRBJ1-3; v_gene: TRBV6-1; CDR3aa: CASRQFRESGNTIYF
abundance: .; j_gene: TRBJ1-2; v_gene: TRBV10-2; CDR3aa: CASSESFGERYGYTF
abundance: many; j_gene: TRBJ1-2; v_gene: TRBV11-2; CDR3aa: CASSPTRGSGYGYTF
abundance: many; j_gene: TRBJ1-2; v_gene: TRBV24-1; CDR3aa: CATSGDKRANYGYTF
abundance: many; j_gene: TRBJ1-1; v_gene: TRBV11-2; CDR3aa: CASSPQGPGQTPKNTEAFF
abundance: many; j_gene: TRBJ1-2; v_gene: TRBV7-3; CDR3aa: CASSLAANDPVGYTF
abundance: few; j_gene: TRBJ2-5; v_gene: TRBV7-2; CDR3aa: CASSSGPLGGTQYF
abundance: many; j_gene: TRBJ1-3; v_gene: TRBV12-3/TRBV12-4; CDR3aa: CASSFRGDLSGNTIYF
abundance: many; j_gene: TRBJ2-1; v_gene: TRBV20-1; CDR3aa: CSAFSPGVPRNEQFF
abundance: many; j_gene: TRBJ2-1; v_gene: TRBV6-1; CDR3aa: CASSPTGEAYNEQFF
abundance: many; j_gene: TRBJ1-2; v_gene: TRBV2; CDR3aa: CASGRGYTF
abundance: many; j_gene: TRBJ2-7; v_gene: TRBV11-2; CDR3aa: CASSLSEGQEQYF
abundance: few; j_gene: TRBJ2-1; v_gene: TRBV25-1; CDR3aa: CASRQSFSSYNEQFF
abundance: .; j_gene: TRBJ1-5; v_gene: TRBV4-1; CDR3aa: CASSQVSGNSNQPQHF
abundance: .; j_gene: TRBJ2-7; v_gene: TRBV5-1; CDR3aa: CASTRGGGTSAAYEQYF
abundance: .; j_gene: TRBJ2-1; v_gene: TRBV6-1; CDR3aa: CASSLRVAGFGDNEQFF
abundance: many; j_gene: TRBJ1-5; v_gene: TRBV12-3/TRBV12-4; CDR3aa: CASRAGSSNQPQHF
abundance: .; j_gene: TRBJ2-1; v_gene: TRBV6-2/TRBV6-3; CDR3aa: CASSYSFFGRALYSYNEQFF
abundance: .; j_gene: TRBJ1-3; v_gene: TRBV29-1; CDR3aa: CSVVESRSRSGNTIYF
abundance: many; j_gene: TRBJ2-7; v_gene: TRBV3-1; CDR3aa: CASSQAYEQYF
abundance: many; j_gene: TRBJ1-1; v_gene: TRBV11-3; CDR3aa: CASSFYWDRGVLRAFF
abundance: few; j_gene: TRBJ2-6; v_gene: TRBV6-5; CDR3aa: CASSYGNLISGANVLTF
abundance: .; j_gene: TRBJ2-1; v_gene: TRBV20-1; CDR3aa: CSARGGSSCNEQFF
abundance: .; j_gene: TRBJ2-1; v_gene: TRBV19; CDR3aa: CASIKTGGPYNEQFF
abundance: .; j_gene: TRBJ1-1; v_gene: TRBV6-1; CDR3aa: CASGGQRNTEAFF
abundance: few; j_gene: TRBJ2-1; v_gene: TRBV6-2/TRBV6-3; CDR3aa: CASRNLADFYNEQFF
abundance: .; j_gene: TRBJ2-2; v_gene: TRBV10-3; CDR3aa: CAISYGGKGRDTGELFF
abundance: .; j_gene: TRBJ1-2; v_gene: TRBV20-1; CDR3aa: CSARDSRGAPYGYTF
abundance: .; j_gene: TRBJ1-1; v_gene: TRBV29-1; CDR3aa: CSAGTGGTEAFF
abundance: .; j_gene: TRBJ2-1; v_gene: TRBV27; CDR3aa: CASSPAAGGYNEQFF
abundance: many; j_gene: TRBJ2-4; v_gene: TRBV11-2; CDR3aa: CASSREPGQGFDIQYF
abundance: few; j_gene: TRBJ1-5; v_gene: TRBV25-1; CDR3aa: CASSEIGGDQPQHF
abundance: .; j_gene: TRBJ2-3; v_gene: TRBV11-3; CDR3aa: CASSSASGRTDTQYF
abundance: many; j_gene: TRBJ2-7; v_gene: TRBV5-1; CDR3aa: CASSLGTASYEQYF
abundance: many; j_gene: TRBJ1-5; v_gene: TRBV12-3/TRBV12-4; CDR3aa: CASSLAEYSNQPQHF
abundance: .; j_gene: TRBJ1-5; v_gene: TRBV30; CDR3aa: CAWSPSGQPQHF
abundance: many; j_gene: TRBJ2-1; v_gene: TRBV19; CDR3aa: CASSIRLAGSSYNEQFF
abundance: many; j_gene: TRBJ1-2; v_gene: TRBV7-9; CDR3aa: CASSLAGTGLIRGYTF
abundance: few; j_gene: TRBJ2-2; v_gene: TRBV15; CDR3aa: CATSDGTWDTGELFF
abundance: many; j_gene: TRBJ2-1; v_gene: TRBV7-8; CDR3aa: CASSLNRGGSYNEQFF
abundance: many; j_gene: TRBJ1-2; v_gene: TRBV27; CDR3aa: CASVPTSRGEGYGYTF
abundance: many; j_gene: TRBJ2-3; v_gene: TRBV28; CDR3aa: CASSSLAGRDDTQYF
abundance: few; j_gene: TRBJ1-2; v_gene: TRBV27; CDR3aa: CASSLQGFGYYGYTF
abundance: few; j_gene: TRBJ2-1; v_gene: TRBV30; CDR3aa: CAWSGTSGAYNEQFF
abundance: many; j_gene: TRBJ1-2; v_gene: TRBV30; CDR3aa: CAWSPDRGNYGYTF
abundance: many; j_gene: TRBJ1-2; v_gene: TRBV12-3/TRBV12-4; CDR3aa: CASSLNYGYTF
abundance: many; j_gene: TRBJ1-1; v_gene: TRBV29-1; CDR3aa: CSVAGRLNTEAFF
abundance: .; j_gene: TRBJ1-2; v_gene: TRBV5-8; CDR3aa: CASSPLGFRDSYGYTF
abundance: few; j_gene: TRBJ2-4; v_gene: TRBV20-1; CDR3aa: CSARWLAKNIQYF
abundance: many; j_gene: TRBJ2-1; v_gene: TRBV18; CDR3aa: CASSPGTESSYNEQFF
abundance: few; j_gene: TRBJ2-1; v_gene: TRBV7-3; CDR3aa: CASSSVSDEQFF
abundance: .; j_gene: TRBJ2-3; v_gene: TRBV11-3; CDR3aa: CASSLDNLAQFTDTQYF